In this sample, the clone carrying this T cell receptor (beta chain) turned up a few times. Its matching antigen is unknown. This specimen comes from a study of identical twins. Study-level findings and limits: Twins shared beta out-of-frame sequences in excess, but this excess was weaker. Modelling approaches yielded underestimates of out-of-frame TCR alpha sharing between monozygotic twins.

TCRdb passed the 5' RACE reads through MiXCR, listing each CDR3 protein once. Among roughly 1,500,000 distinct CDR3 sequences listed, around 33% were seen once. The sequence was collected from a newborn girl in good health. The sample was cord blood.

CDR3 region: CASSPSGAAGNTIYF. In nucleotides, the CDR3 is TGTGCCAGCAGTCCTTCAGGGGCGGCTGGAAACACCATATATTTT. The genes are TRBV12-3 or TRBV12-4 and TRBJ1-3, with D possibly TRBD1 on 6 matching bases. The CDR3 runs 15 residues. V lost 5 bases and J 2 bases, leaving 13 bases between the germline ends.